What follows are 28 T cell receptor beta chains derived from one specimen sequenced in a study of beta chain features in type 1 diabetes. As every portion of the isolated RNA was reverse transcribed, the sequencing read expressed TCRB transcripts. Profiled with immunoSEQ multiplex PCR; TCRdb holds only in-frame clones, not every one. The sample comprises about 260,000 clones, 20% of which are singletons, and 0.028% rests with the top ten. What these receptors recognize is not known. Study conclusions and caveats: Moderately but significantly shorter TCRB CDR3s were found in Type 1 diabetes patients in all four CD4+ subsets.

Sequencing input: naive CD4+ T cells from blood. The receptors were gathered from a woman in her thirties or forties with type 1 diabetes.

This clone was seen a handful of times. The J gene is TRBJ2-7, the V gene TRBV6-5, with TRBD1 matching over 10 bases. CDR3 length: 14 residues. After removal of 5 bases from V and 6 bases from J, the junction contained 7 bases not matched to a gene. Germline V gene lookup returns CDR1 MNHEY and CDR2 SVGAGI. CDR3 bases: TGTGCCAGCAGTATCCGGGACAGGGGAGGCGAGCAGTACTTC. Translation gives CASSIRDRGGEQYF.

This clone was observed a handful of times. The rearrangement uses TRBV7-3 and TRBJ1-2; 9 bases map to TRBD1. The CDR3 covers 13 residues. Germline loops: CDR1 SGHTA, CDR2 FQGTGA. After removal of 4 bases from V and 8 bases from J, the junction contained 5 bases not matched to a gene. The CDR3 loop is CASSSTGGWGYTF. CDR3 coding DNA: TGTGCCAGCAGCTCCACAGGGGGCTGGGGCTACACCTTC.

Of note for this clone: Germline is not matched at one junction end, which may reflect a read error. The chain links TRBV28 to TRBJ2-5; TRBD1 might be the D (5 bases). In germline, CDR1 is MDHEN, CDR2 SYDVKM. This CDR3 has 14 amino acids. The CDR3 region is CASSLVHRQESQYF. CDR3 DNA sequence: TGTGCCAGCAGTTTAGTCCACAGGCAAGAGAGCCAGTACTTC. The full variable domain, rest sourced from reference TRBV28 and TRBJ2-5, is DVKVTQSSRYLVKRTGEKVFLECVQDMDHENMFWYRQDPGLGLRLIYFSYDVKMKEKGDIPEGYSVSREKKERFSLILESASTNQTSMYLCASSLVHRQESQYFGPGTRLLVL.

The table lists this clone with a few counts. The chain is built from TRBV9 and TRBJ2-7, with a tentative D call TRBD1 (5 bases). V shed 1 base and J shed 5 bases, with 10 bases lying between them. The V gene's germline CDR1 is SGDLS and CDR2 YYNGEE. There are 13 residues in the CDR3. In DNA, the CDR3 is TGTGCCAGCAGCGTAATGGGCAGGGACGAGCAGTACTTC. Its protein product is CASSVMGRDEQYF. The full variable domain, completed using reference TRBV9 and TRBJ2-7, is DSGVTQTPKHLITATGQRVTLRCSPRSGDLSVYWYQQSLDQGLQFLIQYYNGEERAKGNILERFSAQQFPDLHSELNLSSLELGDSALYFCASSVMGRDEQYFGPGTRLTVT.

This chain joins TRBV27 and TRBJ2-1; D gene unclear. CDR3 length equals 12 residues. CDR1 and CDR2 from the germline V gene are MNHEY and SMNVEV (reference sequence). V was clipped by 2 bases and J by 7 bases, with 6 bases between them. Here the CDR3 DNA reads TGTGCCAGCAGTTTAGGAGTAAATGAGCAGTTCTTC. It yields the protein CASSLGVNEQFF.

The J gene is TRBJ2-7, the V gene TRBV30, with TRBD1 matching over 10 bases. CDR1 GTSNPN and CDR2 SVGIG come from the germline V gene (reference sequence). This CDR3 contains 15 residues. The trim removed 5 bases at V and 2 bases at J, leaving 9 bases unmatched. CDR3 residues: CAWGAGQGGTYEQYF. The CDR3 DNA sequence: TGTGCCTGGGGGGCTGGACAGGGGGGAACCTACGAGCAGTACTTC.

J is TRBJ2-7 and V is TRBV2, with a weak D call TRBD1 (5 bases). Trimming pared 2 bases from V and 0 bases from J, leaving 8 bases between. There are 14 residues in the CDR3. Germline V lookup: CDR1 SNHLY, CDR2 FYNNEI. CDR3 nucleotide sequence: TGTGCCAGCAGTGAACAGGGAAGCTCCTACGAGCAGTACTTC. Amino acids: CASSEQGSSYEQYF.

This sequence joins TRBV5-1 and TRBJ2-7; D unresolved. The CDR3 consists of 14 residues. Germline-derived CDR1 and CDR2 are SGHRS and YFSETQ. Between the trimmed V and J ends, which lost 3 bases and 2 bases, there was a span of 12 bases. CDR3 residues: CASSSYSGPYEQYF. Written as DNA, the CDR3 is TGCGCCAGCAGCTCATACAGTGGTCCCTACGAGCAGTACTTC.

This clone was counted only a few times. The chain couples TRBV19 to TRBJ1-5; maybe TRBD1 (5 bases). CDR3 length: 14 amino acids. Germline CDR1 and CDR2: LNHDA and SQIVND (reference sequence). V lost 6 bases and J 2 bases, leaving 11 bases between the germline ends. The DNA for the CDR3 is TGTGCCAGTAGACAGGTAGTGGGCAATCAGCCCCAGCATTTT. Protein product: CASRQVVGNQPQHF.

The chain combines TRBV2 with TRBJ2-5; TRBD1 aligns across 8 bases. The CDR3 covers 14 residues. Per the germline V gene, CDR1 is SNHLY and CDR2 is FYNNEI. Trimming at V came to 10 bases and at J to 2 bases, leaving 9 bases not matched to a gene. CDR3: CATIHRDRQETQYF. CDR3 bases: TGTGCCACCATCCACAGGGACAGGCAAGAGACCCAGTACTTC.

This chain joins TRBV29-1 and TRBJ2-1, with TRBD2 as a possible D gene (6 bases). Germline CDR1 is SQVTM and CDR2 is ANQGSEA. V dropped 4 bases and J dropped 2 bases, with 15 bases sitting between them. CDR3 size: 15 residues. The CDR3 bases are TGCAGCGTTGGGGGTAGGCTAGCGACCTACAATGAGCAGTTCTTC. It codes for CSVGGRLATYNEQFF.

This clone was seen a few times. V is TRBV29-1 and J is TRBJ1-1, with D possibly being TRBD1 (6 bases). The ends were cut back, 4 bases at V and 6 bases at J, with 21 bases in the middle. The germline V gene has CDR1 SQVTM and CDR2 ANQGSEA. There are 15 residues in the CDR3. The CDR3 region has the DNA TGCAGCGTTGCCGGGAAGACAGGTGGACCGCCTGAAGCTTTCTTT. This encodes CSVAGKTGGPPEAFF.

Concerning this clone itself: Other DNA sequences in this specimen translate into the identical CDR3. The chain carries TRBV29-1 and TRBJ2-7; possibly TRBD2 for D (5 bases). The germline V gene encodes CDR1 SQVTM and CDR2 ANQGSEA. V was trimmed by 4 bases and J by 0 bases, leaving 7 bases between them. CDR3 size: 12 residues. In nucleotides, the CDR3 is TGCAGCGTTGGTGGGAGCTCCTACGAGCAGTACTTC. This gives the protein CSVGGSSYEQYF.

This clone was observed a few times. The chain joins TRBV23-1 to TRBJ1-2, with 7 bases fitting TRBD1. TRBV23-1 is filed as an ORF, its function uncertain. Trimming at V came to 5 bases and at J to 8 bases, leaving 14 bases not matched to a gene. The CDR3 extends over 15 amino acids. The CDR3 here is CASSNPDREAGGYTF. CDR3 bases: TGCGCCAGCAGTAATCCCGACAGGGAGGCGGGGGGCTACACCTTC.

The chain has TRBV2 and TRBJ2-5; no reliable D call. Germline V lookup: CDR1 SNHLY, CDR2 FYNNEI. The CDR3 has 12 residues. V lost 10 bases and J 2 bases, leaving 11 bases between the germline ends. CDR3 region: CATSFTQETQYF. CDR3 coding DNA: TGTGCCACCTCCTTCACACAAGAGACCCAGTACTTC.

There are a few counts of this clone. The V and J genes are TRBV7-3 and TRBJ2-2; 9 nucleotides agree with TRBD2. The CDR3 length is 17 residues. J was trimmed by 2 bases and V by 4 bases; bases with no gene match: 8. Germline V gene lookup returns CDR1 SGHTA and CDR2 FQGTGA. CDR3 bases: TGTGCCAGCAGCTCCCGTAATAGCGGGGGTAACACCGGGGAGCTGTTTTTT. Translation: CASSSRNSGGNTGELFF.

This clone was counted only a few times. The CDR3: CSAQGRYEQYF. Here the CDR3 DNA reads TGCAGTGCTCAGGGGCGCTACGAGCAGTACTTC. The chain has TRBV20-1 and TRBJ2-7, with a weak D call TRBD1 (6 bases). The CDR3 extends over 11 amino acids. Germline assignment: CDR1 DFQATT and CDR2 SNEGSKA (reference sequence). Trimming pared 5 bases from V and 3 bases from J, leaving 8 bases between.

The chain couples TRBV12-5 to TRBJ1-2; 8 positions agree with TRBD1. This CDR3 comprises 11 residues. Germline trimming cut 4 bases from V and 14 bases from J; bases unmatched to any gene: 6. Germline loops: CDR1 LGHNT, CDR2 FRNRAP. In DNA, the CDR3 is TGTGCTAGTGGTTGGGGACAGGTACTAACCTTC. Residues: CASGWGQVLTF. Together with reference TRBV12-5 and TRBJ1-2, the CDR3 gives the full variable domain: DARVTQTPRHKVTEMGQEVTMRCQPILGHNTVFWYRQTMMQGLELLAYFRNRAPLDDSGMPKDRFSAEMPDATLATLKIQPSEPRDSAVYFCASGWGQVLTFGSGTRLTVV.

V and J are TRBV19 and TRBJ1-1; the D gene is possibly TRBD1 (5 bases). Per germline, CDR1 LNHDA and CDR2 SQIVND (reference sequence). This CDR3 region has 13 residues. Trimming shortened V by 7 bases and J by 2 bases, and 11 bases separated the two germline ends. CDR3 amino acids: CASNTGVNTEAFF. Written as DNA, the CDR3 is TGTGCCAGTAATACAGGCGTAAACACTGAAGCTTTCTTT.

This clone appeared a few times. The chain couples TRBV30 to TRBJ2-3; no definite D call. Deletions cut 6 bases from V and 4 bases from J, with 14 bases between. CDR1 and CDR2 from the germline V gene are GTSNPN and SVGIG (reference sequence). CDR3 length: 13 amino acids. Written as DNA, the CDR3 is TGTGCCTGCGGCTATGTTAGCCCAGATACGCAGTATTTT. Its translation is CACGYVSPDTQYF.

The V call is TRBV29-1, the J call TRBJ1-2; 8 bases agree with TRBD1. With 4 bases clipped from V and 10 bases from J, the junction kept 14 bases outside the gene matches. The CDR3 is 14 amino acids. Germline CDR1 SQVTM, CDR2 ANQGSEA. The CDR3 DNA is TGCAGCGTTGGCCCGACAGGGGCCGTAGGAGACTACACCTTC. Amino acids: CSVGPTGAVGDYTF.

This clone showed up just a few times. V gene TRBV9 combines with J gene TRBJ2-2; 9 bases map to TRBD1. CDR1 and CDR2 from the germline V gene are SGDLS and YYNGEE. The V segment lost 0 bases and the J segment 5 bases; nucleotides outside the gene matches: 5. This CDR3 spans 16 amino acids. The CDR3 nucleotides are TGTGCCAGCAGCGTAGTCGGGACAGGGTGGACCGGGGAGCTGTTTTTT. Translated, it gives CASSVVGTGWTGELFF.

V is TRBV7-2 and J is TRBJ1-2, with TRBD1 matching over 7 bases. Trimming took 5 bases from V and 6 from J; bases not matched to a gene: 12. The germline V gene has CDR1 SGHTA and CDR2 FQGNSA. The CDR3 has 15 amino acids. This chain's CDR3 is CASSTGRDSSHGYTF. In DNA, the CDR3 is TGTGCCAGCAGCACCGGCCGGGACAGTAGTCATGGCTACACCTTC.

This clone was found a few times. V usage is TRBV7-9 and J usage is TRBJ1-1; weak D call: TRBD1 (6 bases). Germline CDR1 and CDR2: SEHNR and FQNEAQ (reference sequence). The CDR3 has 14 amino acids. With 0 bases removed from V and 2 bases from J, the gap between germline ends came to 7 bases. CDR3 bases: TGTGCCAGCAGCTTAGCGGACAGCAACACTGAAGCTTTCTTT. Its protein is CASSLADSNTEAFF.

The J gene is TRBJ1-6, the V gene TRBV9, with D possibly being TRBD1 (5 bases). This CDR3 spans 15 amino acids. Trimming cost V 2 bases and J 11 bases, with 17 bases left between them. The germline gives CDR1 SGDLS, CDR2 YYNGEE. CDR3: CASSVGAGSLAPLHF. Here the CDR3 DNA reads TGTGCCAGCAGCGTGGGTGCAGGGTCGCTCGCACCCCTCCACTTT.

The V and J genes are TRBV19 and TRBJ2-3, with 7 bases that match TRBD2. CDR3 size: 15 residues. V shed 5 bases, J shed 6 bases, and the junction held 11 bases outside the gene matches. The germline V gene has CDR1 LNHDA and CDR2 SQIVND (reference sequence). The CDR3 region has the DNA TGTGCCAGTAGTCCAACCGGGACTATCGTCGATACGCAGTATTTT. Its translation: CASSPTGTIVDTQYF.

This clone was seen only a few times. The rearrangement joins TRBV19 to TRBJ1-5, with TRBD1 as a possible D gene (6 bases). V was cut by 2 bases and J by 7 bases, with 15 bases left in between. In germline, CDR1 is LNHDA, CDR2 SQIVND (reference sequence). This CDR3 has 15 residues. In DNA, the CDR3 is TGTGCCAGTAGTATATTGAACAGGGCGGAACAGCCCCAGCATTTT. Amino acids: CASSILNRAEQPQHF.

This clone was recorded a few times. This chain uses TRBV10-3 with TRBJ2-3, with D perhaps TRBD2 (5 bases). The germline CDR1 and CDR2 sequences are ENHRY and SYGVKD. The CDR3 covers 15 residues. Trimming shortened V by 4 bases and J by 3 bases, and 14 bases separated the two germline ends. The DNA of the CDR3 is TGTGCCATCAGTGCCCGCCGGGATGGAACAGATACGCAGTATTTT. Translating gives CAISARRDGTDTQYF.